This T cell receptor (beta chain) was profiled in a study of T cell responses to AZD1222 COVID-19 vaccine. Study outcomes and limitations: Every sample of the repertoires postdated the peak T cell response.

The CDR3 consists of 11 residues. CDR1 MNHNY and CDR2 SVGAGI come from the germline V gene (reference sequence). Deletions cut 2 bases from V and 10 bases from J, with 6 bases between. The repertoire was sequenced with immunoSEQ multiplex PCR; TCRdb's copy has only in-frame clones and lacks some. The sample includes roughly 140,000 clones, approximately 90% of them seen just once. With regard to this clone: Its antigen is unknown.

The clonotype comes from an adult in good health. The V call is TRBV6-6, the J call TRBJ2-1, with D perhaps TRBD2 (6 bases). The sequencing used peripheral blood, collected on day 0 of AZD1222 vaccination. CDR3 bases: TGTGCCAGCAGTTACGCGGGGGAGCAGTTCTTC. Protein product: CASSYAGEQFF.